Listed below are T cell receptor beta chains from one sample, sequenced in a study of high-grade serous ovarian cancer treatment subgroups. The repertoire was sequenced with immunoSEQ multiplex PCR; TCRdb's copy has only in-frame clones and lacks some. The repertoire holds fewer than 35,000 clones, 84% seen once, with approximately 2.1% in the top ten. Sequencing input: tumor tissue. These receptor sequences come from a human donor with high-grade serous ovarian cancer. Each CDR3 is given with its conserved first and last residue. The order of the fields is J gene, CDR3 length, D gene, V gene, clone size, CDR3 protein, CDR3 DNA. D genes are given only for firm matches. A row's size may be missing; if present it is once, few, many or a size class.

TRBJ2-2	14	.	TRBV6-1	.	CASMGRGDTGELFF	TGTGCCAGCATGGGTAGGGGGGACACCGGGGAGCTGTTTTTT
TRBJ2-7	14	TRBD2	TRBV5-1	.	CASSPEGLAYEQYF	TGCGCCAGCAGCCCCGAGGGACTAGCCTACGAGCAGTACTTC
TRBJ2-2	13	.	TRBV30	.	CATRGVRTGELFF	TGTGCCACCCGCGGGGTCCGGACCGGGGAGCTGTTTTTT
TRBJ2-7	15	TRBD2	TRBV15	.	CATSRAKGGAYEQYF	TGTGCCACCAGCAGAGCGAAGGGAGGGGCGTACGAGCAGTACTTC
TRBJ2-5	14	TRBD1	TRBV6-1	.	CASSPGQGRETQYF	TGTGCCAGCAGCCCCGGACAGGGCCGGGAGACCCAGTACTTC
TRBJ1-2	14	TRBD1	TRBV7-2	.	CASRQDRGTYGYTF	TGTGCCAGCAGACAGGACAGGGGTACCTATGGCTACACCTTC
TRBJ2-5	15	.	TRBV5-1	.	CASMPDAGTQETQYF	TGCGCCAGCATGCCCGATGCGGGGACGCAAGAGACCCAGTACTTC
TRBJ2-2	13	.	TRBV10-1	.	CASSDIDTGELFF	TGCGCCAGCAGTGATATAGACACCGGGGAGCTGTTTTTT
TRBJ2-7	15	.	TRBV10-3	.	CAISESGGGGYEQYF	TGTGCCATCAGTGAGTCCGGGGGAGGGGGCTACGAGCAGTACTTC
TRBJ1-5	17	.	TRBV27	.	CASSLPLPGPTVQPQHF	TGTGCCAGCAGTCTTCCATTGCCGGGACCCACGGTACAGCCCCAGCATTTT
TRBJ1-5	13	.	TRBV30	.	CAWSLESNQPQHF	TGTGCCTGGAGTTTAGAGAGCAATCAGCCCCAGCATTTT
TRBJ1-1	17	.	TRBV18	.	CASSPLGFSLGSTEAFF	TGTGCCAGCTCACCCCTCGGGTTCTCCCTGGGAAGCACTGAAGCTTTCTTT
TRBJ2-7	16	TRBD2	TRBV5-1	.	CASSWIPSGRSNEQYF	TGCGCCAGCAGCTGGATTCCTAGCGGGAGGTCTAACGAGCAGTACTTC
TRBJ1-5	15	.	TRBV28	.	CASSLQAGSNQPQHF	TGTGCCAGCAGTTTACAGGCAGGTAGCAATCAGCCCCAGCATTTT
TRBJ2-2	18	.	TRBV29-1	.	CSVGGRRVGFGNTGELFF	TGCAGCGTTGGGGGGAGACGGGTTGGATTTGGGAACACCGGGGAGCTGTTTTTT
TRBJ2-7	13	.	TRBV11-2	.	CASSPGPVYEQYF	TGTGCCAGCAGCCCAGGCCCGGTCTACGAGCAGTACTTC
TRBJ1-4	17	TRBD1	TRBV2	.	CASSEIVRQGRREKLFF	TGTGCCAGCAGTGAAATCGTTAGACAGGGGCGTAGAGAAAAACTGTTTTTT
TRBJ2-3	19	.	TRBV7-8	once	CASSLYWGLEGPNTDTQYF	TGTGCCAGCAGCTTATACTGGGGTTTGGAGGGGCCAAACACAGATACGCAGTATTTT
TRBJ2-7	13	.	TRBV7-2	once	CASSFQSYYEQYF	TGTGCCAGCAGCTTCCAGAGTTACTACGAGCAGTACTTC
TRBJ2-2	15	TRBD2	TRBV2	once	CASSETSGNTGELFF	TGTGCCAGCAGTGAGACTAGCGGGAACACCGGGGAGCTGTTTTTT
TRBJ2-2	12	.	TRBV9	.	CASSAALGELFF	TGTGCCAGCAGCGCTGCGCTAGGGGAGCTGTTTTTT
TRBJ2-7	14	.	TRBV6-6	.	CASSYSVPAYEQYF	TGTGCCAGCAGTTACTCGGTCCCAGCCTACGAGCAGTACTTC
TRBJ2-2	16	.	TRBV30	.	CACYRDGRRYTGELFF	TGTGCCTGTTACCGGGACGGACGTCGGTACACCGGGGAGCTGTTTTTT
TRBJ2-5	14	.	TRBV28	.	CASSLSLPTGTQYF	TGTGCCAGCAGTTTATCCCTCCCAACAGGGACCCAGTACTTC
TRBJ1-2	15	.	TRBV7-6	.	CASSLEVRGRYGCTF	TGTGCCAGCAGCTTAGAGGTCCGGGGGCGGTATGGCTGCACCTTC
TRBJ2-1	15	.	TRBV10-3	.	CAIRRKDSSYNEQFF	TGTGCCATCAGGAGGAAAGACAGCTCCTACAATGAGCAGTTCTTC
TRBJ1-1	14	.	TRBV28	.	CANSPGGGGTEAFF	TGTGCCAACTCCCCGGGGGGGGGAGGTACTGAAGCTTTCTTT
TRBJ2-1	15	TRBD2	TRBV11-3	.	CASSDSLAGGNEQFF	TGTGCCAGCAGCGACTCACTAGCGGGGGGCAATGAGCAGTTCTTC
TRBJ2-1	17	.	TRBV4-1	.	CASSQFHEGGGFNEQFF	TGCGCCAGCAGCCAATTCCATGAGGGGGGAGGGTTCAATGAGCAGTTCTTC
TRBJ2-3	13	.	TRBV5-4	once	CASSLGGPDTQYF	TGTGCCAGCAGCTTGGGGGGCCCAGATACGCAGTATTTT
TRBJ2-4	13	.	TRBV29-1	.	CSVRAGAKNIQYF	TGCAGCGTTCGAGCGGGAGCCAAAAACATTCAGTACTTC
TRBJ2-7	14	.	TRBV19	.	CATQLRDIPYEQYF	TGTGCCACCCAACTCAGGGATATCCCCTACGAGCAGTACTTC
TRBJ2-2	13	.	TRBV11-2	once	CASSLSIAGELFF	TGTGCCAGCAGCCTGTCAATAGCCGGGGAGCTGTTTTTT
TRBJ2-1	17	TRBD2	TRBV5-1	.	CASSLQPPGDYPNEQFF	TGCGCCAGCAGCCTACAACCCCCTGGGGACTACCCCAATGAGCAGTTCTTC
TRBJ1-5	16	TRBD1	TRBV7-9	few	CASSLEDRDEVQPQHF	TGTGCCAGCAGCTTAGAGGACAGGGACGAGGTTCAGCCCCAGCATTTT
TRBJ2-5	13	.	TRBV7-9	.	CASNTSPQETQYF	TGTGCCAGCAACACCTCTCCTCAAGAGACCCAGTACTTC
TRBJ2-5	14	.	TRBV7-2	.	CASSFSGPQETQYF	TGTGCCAGCAGCTTCTCGGGGCCCCAAGAGACCCAGTACTTC
TRBJ2-1	15	TRBD2	TRBV27	.	CATGVGRASYNEQFF	TGTGCCACTGGGGTGGGGAGGGCCTCCTACAATGAGCAGTTCTTC
TRBJ2-5	13	TRBD2	TRBV5-1	.	CASNPSGIETQYF	TGCGCCAGCAACCCTAGCGGGATAGAGACCCAGTACTTC
TRBJ2-7	13	.	TRBV29-1	.	CSVVFQGTYEQYF	TGCAGCGTTGTATTTCAGGGGACCTACGAGCAGTACTTC
TRBJ2-1	17	TRBD2	TRBV5-1	once	CASSNPGLAGSYNEQFF	TGCGCCAGCAGCAATCCGGGACTAGCGGGGTCCTACAATGAGCAGTTCTTC